This T cell receptor (beta chain) emerged from a study of T cells expressing NK-cell markers. About the study: Sorted CD3+CD56+NKG2C+, CD3+CD56+NKG2C- and CD3+CD56-NKG2C+ T cells provided the TCR beta repertoires. HCMV seropositivity characterized seven of the eight sequenced donors, and seronegativity one.

Notes on the study in general: The CD3+CD56-NKG2C+ fraction of a handful of donors was likewise dominated by these clonotypes.

A note on this clonotype: Its antigen is undetermined.

5'RACE template switching with UMIs generated TCR beta cDNA. Reprocessing the 5' RACE reads, TCRdb reports a single entry for every CDR3 protein and omits DNA. The ten top clones account for roughly 0.4%, within a sample of about 260,000 distinct CDR3 sequences. Germline V gene lookup returns CDR1 DFQATT and CDR2 SNEGSKA (reference sequence). This CDR3 region has 16 residues. This TCR was sampled from a man aged 18 to 35 in good health. The chain couples TRBV20-1 to TRBJ2-1; the TRBD2 assignment by TCRdb is unverifiable without DNA. Sequencing was carried out using blood T cells: a sorted CD56 or NKG2C T cell subset, CD4+ or CD8+ T cells, or bulk PBMC T cells (not recorded which). CDR3 region: CSAKGREGISYNEQFF.